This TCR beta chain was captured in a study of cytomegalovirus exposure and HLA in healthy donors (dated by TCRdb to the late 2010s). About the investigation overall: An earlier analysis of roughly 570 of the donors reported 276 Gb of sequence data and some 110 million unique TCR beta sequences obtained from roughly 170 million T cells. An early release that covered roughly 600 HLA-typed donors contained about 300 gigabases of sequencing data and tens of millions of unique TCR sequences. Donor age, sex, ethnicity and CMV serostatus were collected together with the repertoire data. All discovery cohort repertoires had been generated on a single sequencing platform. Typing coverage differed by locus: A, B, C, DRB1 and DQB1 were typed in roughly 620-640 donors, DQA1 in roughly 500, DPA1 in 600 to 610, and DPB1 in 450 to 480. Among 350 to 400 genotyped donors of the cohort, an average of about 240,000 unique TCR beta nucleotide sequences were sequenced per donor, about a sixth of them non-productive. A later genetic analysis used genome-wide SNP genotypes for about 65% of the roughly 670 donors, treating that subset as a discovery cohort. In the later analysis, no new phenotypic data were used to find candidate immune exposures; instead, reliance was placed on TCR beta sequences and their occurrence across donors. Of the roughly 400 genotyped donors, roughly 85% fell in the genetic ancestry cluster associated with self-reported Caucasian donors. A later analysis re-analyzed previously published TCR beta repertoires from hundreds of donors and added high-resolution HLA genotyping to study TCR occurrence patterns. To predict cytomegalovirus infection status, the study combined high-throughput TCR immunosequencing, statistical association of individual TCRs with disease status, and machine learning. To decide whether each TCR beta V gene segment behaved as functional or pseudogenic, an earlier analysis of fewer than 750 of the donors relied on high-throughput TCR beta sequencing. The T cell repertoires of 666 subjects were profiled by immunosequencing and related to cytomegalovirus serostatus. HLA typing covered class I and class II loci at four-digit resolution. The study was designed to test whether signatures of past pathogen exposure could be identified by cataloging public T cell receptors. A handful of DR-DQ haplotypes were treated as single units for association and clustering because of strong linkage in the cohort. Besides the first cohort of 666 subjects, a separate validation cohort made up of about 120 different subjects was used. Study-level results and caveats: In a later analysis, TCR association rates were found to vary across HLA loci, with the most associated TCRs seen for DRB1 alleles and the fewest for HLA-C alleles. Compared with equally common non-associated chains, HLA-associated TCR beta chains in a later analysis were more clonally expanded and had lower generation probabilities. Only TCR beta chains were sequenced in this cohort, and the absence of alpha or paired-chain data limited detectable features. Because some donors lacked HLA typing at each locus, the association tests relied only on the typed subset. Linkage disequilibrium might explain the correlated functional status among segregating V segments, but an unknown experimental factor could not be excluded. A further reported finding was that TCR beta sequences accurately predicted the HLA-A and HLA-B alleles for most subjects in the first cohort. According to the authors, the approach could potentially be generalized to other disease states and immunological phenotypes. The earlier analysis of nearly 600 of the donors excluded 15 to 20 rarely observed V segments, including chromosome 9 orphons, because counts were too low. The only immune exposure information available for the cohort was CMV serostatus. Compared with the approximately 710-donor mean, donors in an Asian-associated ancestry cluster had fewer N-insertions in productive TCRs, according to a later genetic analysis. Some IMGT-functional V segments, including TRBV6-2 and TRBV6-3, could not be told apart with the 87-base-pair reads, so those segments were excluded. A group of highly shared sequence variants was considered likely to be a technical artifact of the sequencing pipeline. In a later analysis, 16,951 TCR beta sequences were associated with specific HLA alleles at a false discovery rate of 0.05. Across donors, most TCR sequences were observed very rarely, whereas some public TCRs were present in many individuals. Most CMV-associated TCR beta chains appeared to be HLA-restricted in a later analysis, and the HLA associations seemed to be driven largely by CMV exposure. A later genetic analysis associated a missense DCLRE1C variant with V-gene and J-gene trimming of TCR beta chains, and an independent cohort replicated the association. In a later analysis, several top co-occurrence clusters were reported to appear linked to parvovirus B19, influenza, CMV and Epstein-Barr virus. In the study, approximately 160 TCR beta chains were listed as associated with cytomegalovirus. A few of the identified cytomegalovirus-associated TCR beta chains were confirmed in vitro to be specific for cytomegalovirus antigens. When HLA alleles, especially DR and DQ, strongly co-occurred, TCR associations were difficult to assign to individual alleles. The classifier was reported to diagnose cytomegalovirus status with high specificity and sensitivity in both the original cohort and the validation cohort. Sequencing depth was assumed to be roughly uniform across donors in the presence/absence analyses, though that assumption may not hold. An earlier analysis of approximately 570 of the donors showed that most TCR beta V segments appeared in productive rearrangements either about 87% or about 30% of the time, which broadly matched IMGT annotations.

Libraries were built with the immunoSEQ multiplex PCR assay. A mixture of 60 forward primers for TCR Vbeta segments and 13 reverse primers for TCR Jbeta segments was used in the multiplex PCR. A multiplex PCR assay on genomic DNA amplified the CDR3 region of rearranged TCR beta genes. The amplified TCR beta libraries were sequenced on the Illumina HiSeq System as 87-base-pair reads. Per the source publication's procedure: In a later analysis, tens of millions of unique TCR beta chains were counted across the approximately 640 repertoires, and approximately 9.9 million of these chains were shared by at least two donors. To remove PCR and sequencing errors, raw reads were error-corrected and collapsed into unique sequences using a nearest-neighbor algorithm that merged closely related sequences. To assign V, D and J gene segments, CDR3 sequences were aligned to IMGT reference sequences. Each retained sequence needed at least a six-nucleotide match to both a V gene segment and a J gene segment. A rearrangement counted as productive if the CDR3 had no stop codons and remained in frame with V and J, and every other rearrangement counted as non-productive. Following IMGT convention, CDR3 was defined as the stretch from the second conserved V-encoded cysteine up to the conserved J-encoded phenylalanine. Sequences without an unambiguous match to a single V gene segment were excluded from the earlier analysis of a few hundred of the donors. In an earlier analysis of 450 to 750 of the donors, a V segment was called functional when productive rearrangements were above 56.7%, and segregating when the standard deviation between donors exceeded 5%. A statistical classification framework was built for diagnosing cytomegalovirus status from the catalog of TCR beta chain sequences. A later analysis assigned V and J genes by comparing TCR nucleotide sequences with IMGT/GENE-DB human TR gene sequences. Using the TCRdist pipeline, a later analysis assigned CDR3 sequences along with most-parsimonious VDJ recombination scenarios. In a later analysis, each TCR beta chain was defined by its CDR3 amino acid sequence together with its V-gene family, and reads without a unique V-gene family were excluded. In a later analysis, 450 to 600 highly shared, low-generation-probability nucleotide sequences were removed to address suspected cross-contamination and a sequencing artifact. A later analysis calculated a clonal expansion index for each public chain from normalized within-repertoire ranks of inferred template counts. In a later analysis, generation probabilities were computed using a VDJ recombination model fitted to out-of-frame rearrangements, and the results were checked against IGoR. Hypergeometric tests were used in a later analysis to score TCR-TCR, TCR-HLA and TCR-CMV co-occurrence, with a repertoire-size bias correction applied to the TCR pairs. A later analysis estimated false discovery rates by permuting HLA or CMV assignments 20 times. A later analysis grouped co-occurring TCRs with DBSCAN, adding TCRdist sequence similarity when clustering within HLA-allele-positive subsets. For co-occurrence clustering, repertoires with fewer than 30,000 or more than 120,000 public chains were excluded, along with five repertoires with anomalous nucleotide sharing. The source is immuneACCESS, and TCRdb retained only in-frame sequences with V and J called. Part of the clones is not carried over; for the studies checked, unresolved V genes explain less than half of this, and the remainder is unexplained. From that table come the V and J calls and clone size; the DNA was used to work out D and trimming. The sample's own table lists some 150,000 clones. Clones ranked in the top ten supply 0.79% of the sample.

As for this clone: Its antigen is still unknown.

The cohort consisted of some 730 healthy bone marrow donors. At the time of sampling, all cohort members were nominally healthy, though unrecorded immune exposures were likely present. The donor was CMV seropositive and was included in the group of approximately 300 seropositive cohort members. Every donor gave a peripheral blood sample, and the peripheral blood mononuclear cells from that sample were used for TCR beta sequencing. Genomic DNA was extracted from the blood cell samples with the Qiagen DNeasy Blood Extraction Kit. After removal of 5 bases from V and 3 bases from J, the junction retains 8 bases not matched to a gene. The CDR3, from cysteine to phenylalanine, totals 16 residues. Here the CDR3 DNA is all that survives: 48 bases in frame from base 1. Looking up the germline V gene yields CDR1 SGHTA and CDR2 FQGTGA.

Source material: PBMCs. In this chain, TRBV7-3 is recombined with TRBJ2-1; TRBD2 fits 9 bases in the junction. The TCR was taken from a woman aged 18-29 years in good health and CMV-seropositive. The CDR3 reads CASSLLGGGDYNEQFF. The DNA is TGTGCCAGCAGCCTCCTGGGCGGGGGGGACTACAATGAGCAGTTCTTC.